These 16 T cell receptor beta chains were sequenced from one sample in a study of OX40 agonist ivuxolimab in advanced cancers. Produced via immunoSEQ multiplex PCR; TCRdb's table is partial and in-frame only. The repertoire holds tens of thousands of clones, with 75% to 95% as singletons. The sequencing here drew on CD4+ or CD8+ T cells sorted from blood, taken in a trial of the OX40 agonist ivuxolimab. These receptors were obtained from an adult with an advanced solid tumor such as melanoma, head and neck, liver or kidney cancer.

The chain is built from TRBV28 and TRBJ2-3; D gene ambiguous. Deletions cut 7 bases from V and 2 bases from J, with 7 bases between. The CDR3 sequence is 12 residues long. The V gene's germline CDR1 is MDHEN and CDR2 SYDVKM. The chain's CDR3 is CASKISTDTQYF. CDR3 nucleotides: TGTGCCAGCAAGATTTCCACAGATACGCAGTATTTT. The variable domain in full, with the rest retrieved from reference TRBV28 and TRBJ2-3, is DVKVTQSSRYLVKRTGEKVFLECVQDMDHENMFWYRQDPGLGLRLIYFSYDVKMKEKGDIPEGYSVSREKKERFSLILESASTNQTSMYLCASKISTDTQYFGPGTRLTVL.

This rearrangement joins TRBV28 to TRBJ1-2; 7 bases match TRBD1. Germline V lookup: CDR1 MDHEN, CDR2 SYDVKM. CDR3 length: 13 residues. The V gene end was trimmed by 4 bases and the J gene end by 4 bases; junction bases not matched to a gene: 3. This chain's CDR3 is CASSSSGGYGYTF. The CDR3 coding sequence is TGTGCCAGCAGTTCTTCAGGGGGCTATGGCTACACCTTC.

V gene TRBV6-5 combines with J gene TRBJ2-5; D is possibly TRBD2 (6 bases). CDR1 is MNHEY, CDR2 SVGAGI, per germline. CDR3 length: 15 residues. The V gene lost 0 bases and the J gene lost 5 bases, with 13 bases spanning the gap. The CDR3 DNA reads TGTGCCAGCAGTTACTCCGGAGGGTTCACCGAGACCCAGTACTTC. This gives the protein CASSYSGGFTETQYF.

This rearrangement joins TRBV4-1 to TRBJ1-1; D unresolved. Trimming pared 0 bases from V and 0 bases from J, leaving 2 bases between. The CDR3 extends over 13 amino acids. Germline lookup yields CDR1 MGHRA and CDR2 YSYEKL. The CDR3 sequence is CASSQEVNTEAFF. The CDR3 bases are TGCGCCAGCAGCCAAGAAGTGAACACTGAAGCTTTCTTT.

The chain joins TRBV28 to TRBJ1-2; 8 bases map to TRBD1. The CDR3 contains 15 residues. The V segment lost 4 bases and the J segment 2 bases; nucleotides outside the gene matches: 6. Germline V lookup: CDR1 MDHEN, CDR2 SYDVKM. The CDR3 DNA sequence: TGTGCCAGCAGTTCAGGGACAGGATGGAACTATGGCTACACCTTC. Translated, it gives CASSSGTGWNYGYTF.

V gene TRBV11-2 combines with J gene TRBJ1-2; perhaps TRBD1 as D (6 bases). This CDR3 has 13 amino acids. In germline, CDR1 is SGHAT, CDR2 FQNNGV. Trimming removed 5 bases from V and 8 bases from J, with 15 bases in between. For the CDR3, the DNA is TGTGCCAGCAGCCGGGCAGGGGTTTGGGGCTACACCTTC. Translation gives CASSRAGVWGYTF.

The rearrangement uses TRBV15 and TRBJ2-1; 8 nucleotides line up with TRBD2. Germline CDR1 is LNHNV and CDR2 is YYDKDF (reference sequence). The CDR3 sequence is 13 residues long. V gave up 5 bases and J gave up 9 bases; unmatched junction bases: 6. CDR3 protein: CATSRPTSGEQFF. CDR3 DNA sequence: TGTGCCACCAGCCGCCCTACTAGCGGTGAGCAGTTCTTC.

J is TRBJ2-7 and V is TRBV6-6; 10 positions agree with TRBD1. The CDR3 contains 16 residues. The junction had 11 bases not matched to a gene; V was cut back by 7 bases and J by 2 bases. Germline V CDR1 and CDR2: MNHNY, SVGAGI (reference sequence). CDR3 residues: CASNRQGAVGTYEQYF. The CDR3 nucleotides are TGTGCCAGCAACCGACAGGGGGCGGTTGGGACCTACGAGCAGTACTTC.

The chain joins TRBV7-9 to TRBJ1-2, with D possibly TRBD1 on 5 matching bases. CDR1 and CDR2 (germline): SEHNR, FQNEAQ (reference sequence). V was clipped by 5 bases and J by 4 bases, with 29 bases between them. This CDR3 has 19 residues. The chain's CDR3 is CASSPNAGSRGPTFYGYTF. CDR3 bases: TGTGCCAGCAGCCCGAATGCGGGGTCGCGGGGCCCGACCTTCTATGGCTACACCTTC.

The V gene is TRBV19, the J gene TRBJ1-2; 12 nucleotides agree with TRBD1. CDR3 length: 17 residues. CDR1 and CDR2 (germline): LNHDA, SQIVND (reference sequence). V trimming: 6 bases; J trimming: 1 base; junction bases outside the gene matches: 9. The CDR3 sequence is CASSRPGQGAINYGYTF. In DNA, the CDR3 is TGTGCCAGTAGCCGGCCGGGACAGGGGGCCATTAACTATGGCTACACCTTC.

The genes are TRBV19 and TRBJ2-2, with 9 bases identical to TRBD1. In germline, CDR1 is LNHDA, CDR2 SQIVND (reference sequence). V trimming: 5 bases; J trimming: 4 bases; junction bases outside the gene matches: 5. The CDR3 consists of 15 residues. The CDR3 reads CASSVGQGITGELFF. CDR3 in DNA: TGTGCCAGTAGTGTTGGACAGGGGATCACCGGGGAGCTGTTTTTT. Variable domain in full (rest from reference TRBV19 and TRBJ2-2): DGGITQSPKYLFRKEGQNVTLSCEQNLNHDAMYWYRQDPGQGLRLIYYSQIVNDFQKGDIAEGYSVSREKKESFPLTVTSAQKNPTAFYLCASSVGQGITGELFFGEGSRLTVL.

The CDR3 DNA sequence: TGTGCCAGCAGTAGAACAGGGGGCGGCTACGAGCAGTACTTC. The encoded protein is CASSRTGGGYEQYF. The chain links TRBV27 to TRBJ2-7, with 9 bases fitting TRBD1. With V trimmed by 5 bases and J by 3 bases, 5 bases remained unmatched. Per the germline V gene, CDR1 is MNHEY and CDR2 is SMNVEV (reference sequence). The CDR3 has 14 residues.

The rearrangement uses TRBV10-3 and TRBJ1-5; a possible D gene is TRBD1 (5 bases). This CDR3 contains 14 residues. With 1 base removed from V and 4 bases from J, the gap between germline ends came to 8 bases. Germline assignment: CDR1 ENHRY and CDR2 SYGVKD. The CDR3 bases are TGTGCCATCAGTGAGTTAGGGGATAATCAGCCCCAGCATTTT. Its protein product is CAISELGDNQPQHF.

The chain is built from TRBV27 and TRBJ2-1; perhaps TRBD1 as D (6 bases). The CDR3 runs to 15 residues. V dropped 1 base and J dropped 4 bases, with 11 bases sitting between them. CDR1 MNHEY and CDR2 SMNVEV come from the germline V gene (reference sequence). The CDR3 loop is CASSLWGRDYNEQFF. The CDR3 DNA is TGTGCCAGCAGTTTATGGGGGCGCGATTACAATGAGCAGTTCTTC.

For the CDR3, the DNA is TGTGCCAGCAGTCCGGACACGGGGGGCTACACCTTC. This encodes CASSPDTGGYTF. This rearrangement joins TRBV27 to TRBJ1-2; maybe TRBD1 (5 bases). The germline V gene has CDR1 MNHEY and CDR2 SMNVEV (reference sequence). V was cut by 5 bases and J by 8 bases, with 12 bases left in between. CDR3 size: 12 residues.

This clone has only a few counts. The chain employs TRBV6-5 and TRBJ1-1; maybe TRBD1 (6 bases). Deletions cut 6 bases from V and 2 bases from J, with 10 bases between. The CDR3 has 13 residues. Per the germline V gene, CDR1 is MNHEY and CDR2 is SVGAGI. Here the CDR3 DNA reads TGTGCCAGCAGGGGGGGCTCTAACACTGAAGCTTTCTTT. This encodes CASRGGSNTEAFF.